This passage covers 24 T cell receptor beta chains from one sample sequenced in a study of OX40 agonist ivuxolimab in advanced cancers. The protocol was immunoSEQ multiplex PCR, while the TCRdb copy is restricted to in-frame clones and leaves out a portion. The table has 26,000 or so clones, around 88% seen once; the top ten hold 20% to 30%. Sequencing was performed on CD4+ or CD8+ T cells sorted from blood, taken in a trial of the OX40 agonist ivuxolimab. These receptors were taken from an adult with an advanced solid tumor such as melanoma, head and neck, liver or kidney cancer.

The chain links TRBV9 to TRBJ1-1; the D gene is possibly TRBD1 (5 bases). Germline V gene data show CDR1 as SGDLS and CDR2 as YYNGEE. The V end was cut by 2 bases, the J end by 0 bases, with 17 bases between. This CDR3 has 17 residues. The CDR3 coding sequence is TGTGCCAGCAGCGTTTCCCGGGACGGACACGTGAACACTGAAGCTTTCTTT. Encoded protein: CASSVSRDGHVNTEAFF.

The CDR3 is CASSLTYEQYF. CDR3 bases: TGTGCCAGCAGCTTGACTTACGAGCAGTACTTC. This rearrangement joins TRBV7-8 to TRBJ2-7; D is undetermined. The V end lost 3 bases, the J end lost 4 bases, and 4 bases lay between the germline ends. The length of the CDR3 is 11 residues. Germline V CDR1 and CDR2: SGHVS, FQNEAQ.

V usage is TRBV5-5 and J usage is TRBJ2-7, with TRBD2 matching 9 bases. Germline-derived CDR1 and CDR2 are SGHKS and YYEKEE (reference sequence). The trim removed 3 bases at V and 0 bases at J, leaving 4 bases unmatched. CDR3 length: 15 residues. The CDR3 loop is CASSSHSGSSYEQYF. The CDR3 coding sequence is TGTGCCAGCAGCTCCCATAGCGGGAGCTCCTACGAGCAGTACTTC.

The chain employs TRBV4-1 and TRBJ2-7; TRBD1 might be the D (5 bases). From germline, CDR1 is MGHRA and CDR2 YSYEKL. CDR3 size: 13 residues. Trimming cost V 2 bases and J 5 bases, with 10 bases left between them. The CDR3: CASSQSQGHEQYF. CDR3 nucleotide sequence: TGCGCCAGCAGCCAATCCCAGGGTCACGAGCAGTACTTC.

The genes are TRBV28 and TRBJ1-5; D is ambiguous. CDR3 length equals 14 residues. Germline CDR1 and CDR2: MDHEN and SYDVKM. The V end was cut by 3 bases, the J end by 3 bases, with 9 bases between. CDR3 amino acids: CASSFMADNQPQHF. DNA for the CDR3: TGTGCCAGCAGTTTCATGGCAGACAATCAGCCCCAGCATTTT.

The V gene is TRBV15, the J gene TRBJ1-5, with 9 nucleotides matching TRBD1. CDR1 and CDR2 (germline): LNHNV, YYDKDF (reference sequence). The J segment lost 1 base and the V segment lost 5 bases, leaving 9 bases of the junction unmatched. The CDR3 has 17 amino acids. CDR3 loop: CATSGYETGGSNQPQHF. The CDR3 DNA reads as TGTGCCACCAGCGGATATGAGACAGGGGGAAGCAATCAGCCCCAGCATTTT.

The chain carries TRBV6-1 and TRBJ2-3; 11 nucleotides match TRBD2. Germline trimming cut 8 bases from V and 6 bases from J; bases unmatched to any gene: 7. Germline V gene lookup returns CDR1 MNHNS and CDR2 SASEGT. The CDR3 contains 14 residues. CDR3 loop: CASLLAGGSDTQYF. CDR3 DNA: TGTGCCAGCTTATTAGCGGGAGGGAGCGATACGCAGTATTTT.

The chain recombines TRBV6-1 with TRBJ1-5; 10 nucleotides align to TRBD1. The CDR3 loop spans 16 amino acids. After removal of 2 bases from V and 0 bases from J, the junction contained 1 base not matched to a gene. CDR1 is MNHNS, CDR2 SASEGT, per germline. DNA for the CDR3: TGTGCCAGCAGTGAATGGGACAGGGGTAGCAATCAGCCCCAGCATTTT. As protein: CASSEWDRGSNQPQHF.

The chain recombines TRBV6-1 with TRBJ2-4, with 7 bases that match TRBD1. The CDR3 runs 16 residues. Germline V CDR1 and CDR2: MNHNS, SASEGT. The junction had 5 bases not matched to a gene; V was cut back by 3 bases and J by 0 bases. CDR3: CASSDRQGIAKNIQYF. CDR3 DNA sequence: TGTGCCAGCAGTGACAGACAGGGAATAGCCAAAAACATTCAGTACTTC.

The chain combines TRBV28 with TRBJ2-7; TRBD1 aligns across 7 bases. The CDR3 loop spans 13 amino acids. CDR1 and CDR2 from the germline V gene are MDHEN and SYDVKM. The J segment lost 1 base and the V segment lost 4 bases, leaving 1 base of the junction unmatched. The CDR3 nucleotides read TGTGCCAGCAGTTCGGGACAGTCCTACGAGCAGTACTTC. Protein: CASSSGQSYEQYF.

This sequence joins TRBV11-2 and TRBJ2-7; D uncertain. Per the germline V gene, CDR1 is SGHAT and CDR2 is FQNNGV. V lost 4 bases to trimming and J lost 3 bases, with 13 bases between them. The CDR3 consists of 14 residues. CDR3 nucleotide sequence: TGTGCCAGCAGCTGGTCGTCAGGAAGCTACGAGCAGTACTTC. Amino acids: CASSWSSGSYEQYF.

The chain employs TRBV6-5 and TRBJ2-7; no clear D gene. CDR1 is MNHEY and CDR2 is SVGAGI in the germline V gene. Between the trimmed V and J ends, which lost 4 bases and 2 bases, there was a span of 6 bases. This CDR3 region has 12 residues. For the CDR3, the DNA is TGTGCCAGCAGTTCGACTCCCTACGAGCAGTACTTC. This encodes CASSSTPYEQYF.

This chain connects TRBV7-6 to TRBJ2-7; TRBD1 agrees at 9 bases. J lost 5 bases, V lost 4 bases, and 3 bases had no gene match. Germline V gene sequence: CDR1 SGHVS, CDR2 FNYEAQ. CDR3 length equals 13 residues. In DNA, the CDR3 is TGTGCCAGCAGCTCCAGGACAGGGGACGAGCAGTACTTC. Amino acid sequence: CASSSRTGDEQYF. The full variable domain, with the rest looked up from reference TRBV7-6 and TRBJ2-7, is GAGVSQSPRYKVTKRGQDVALRCDPISGHVSLYWYRQALGQGPEFLTYFNYEAQQDKSGLPNDRFSAERPEGSISTLTIQRTEQRDSAMYRCASSSRTGDEQYFGPGTRLTVT.

J is TRBJ2-6 and V is TRBV27; TRBD2 aligns across 10 bases. The CDR3 extends over 21 amino acids. From germline, CDR1 is MNHEY and CDR2 SMNVEV (reference sequence). V shed 7 bases and J 4 bases; nucleotides not matched to a gene: 22. CDR3 loop: CASNVQGGEREGPEGANVLTF. Here the CDR3 DNA reads TGTGCCAGCAACGTTCAGGGTGGGGAGCGGGAGGGCCCTGAAGGGGCCAACGTCCTGACTTTC. The whole variable domain, remainder taken from reference TRBV27 and TRBJ2-6, is EAQVTQNPRYLITVTGKKLTVTCSQNMNHEYMSWYRQDPGLGLRQIYYSMNVEVTDKGDVPEGYKVSRKEKRNFPLILESPSPNQTSLYFCASNVQGGEREGPEGANVLTFGAGSRLTVL.

The gene calls are TRBV5-1 and TRBJ1-1; 8 bases are shared with TRBD1. Per the germline V gene, CDR1 is SGHRS and CDR2 is YFSETQ. The V gene end was trimmed by 4 bases and the J gene end by 0 bases; junction bases not matched to a gene: 5. This CDR3 region has 15 residues. Here the CDR3 DNA reads TGCGCCAGCAGCCTCGGGACAGGCCTGAACACTGAAGCTTTCTTT. Translation gives CASSLGTGLNTEAFF.

The rearrangement uses TRBV6-5 and TRBJ2-5; D possibly corresponds to TRBD2 (6 bases). Germline values: CDR1 MNHEY, CDR2 SVGAGI. The CDR3 has 15 amino acids. V dropped 2 bases and J dropped 2 bases, with 12 bases sitting between them. The CDR3 nucleotides are TGTGCCAGCAGTTACGTCTTGGGAGGACAAGAGACCCAGTACTTC. It codes for CASSYVLGGQETQYF.

V usage is TRBV2 and J usage is TRBJ2-1; a weak D match, TRBD2 (5 bases). Trimming shortened V by 1 base and J by 3 bases, and 10 bases separated the two germline ends. Germline-derived CDR1 and CDR2 are SNHLY and FYNNEI. The CDR3 runs to 15 residues. CDR3 amino acids: CASSEGIAIYNEQFF. In DNA form, the CDR3 reads TGTGCCAGCAGTGAAGGTATAGCGATCTACAATGAGCAGTTCTTC.

This clone was seen only once. This chain joins TRBV5-6 and TRBJ2-7; D not certain. The V gene's germline CDR1 is SGHDT and CDR2 YYEEEE. This CDR3 contains 12 residues. V lost 4 bases and J 3 bases, leaving 8 bases between the germline ends. CDR3 loop: CASSVRSYEQYF. The CDR3 DNA follows: TGTGCCAGCAGCGTCAGGAGCTACGAGCAGTACTTC. The whole variable domain, filled in from reference TRBV5-6 and TRBJ2-7, reads DAGVTQSPTHLIKTRGQQVTLRCSPKSGHDTVSWYQQALGQGPQFIFQYYEEEERQRGNFPDRFSGHQFPNYSSELNVNALLLGDSALYLCASSVRSYEQYFGPGTRLTVT.

The genes are TRBV28 and TRBJ1-2; D might be TRBD1 (6 bases). CDR1 is MDHEN and CDR2 is SYDVKM in the germline V gene. Trimming left V 8 bases short and J 6 bases short, with 16 bases between. This CDR3 contains 13 residues. The CDR3, as DNA: TGTGCCAGCCAGATTGGGGCAGGGGATGGCTACACCTTC. It translates to CASQIGAGDGYTF.

The chain employs TRBV5-6 and TRBJ2-7, with D unclear. V lost 1 base and J 4 bases, leaving 12 bases between the germline ends. The CDR3 is 14 amino acids. Germline V CDR1 and CDR2: SGHDT, YYEEEE. The DNA for the CDR3 is TGTGCCAGCAGCTTGTTTGCTAGAGATTACGAGCAGTACTTC. This encodes CASSLFARDYEQYF.

The genes are TRBV9 and TRBJ2-1; tentative D call: TRBD2 (6 bases). The CDR3 loop spans 15 amino acids. Germline CDR1 and CDR2: SGDLS and YYNGEE. Deletions cut 4 bases from V and 4 bases from J, with 15 bases between. Written as DNA, the CDR3 is TGTGCCAGCAGCTCAGCGGCTAGCGATTACAATGAGCAGTTCTTC. It is translated as CASSSAASDYNEQFF.

V is TRBV2 and J is TRBJ1-2, with D possibly TRBD1 on 5 matching bases. Per the germline V gene, CDR1 is SNHLY and CDR2 is FYNNEI. The CDR3 totals 14 residues. V lost 5 bases and J 7 bases, leaving 17 bases between the germline ends. CDR3 in amino acids: CASSSGFAGGGYTF. In nucleotides, the CDR3 is TGTGCCAGCAGTTCGGGGTTTGCTGGGGGTGGCTACACCTTC.

The chain uses TRBV9 and TRBJ2-5; 15 positions agree with TRBD2. The CDR3 consists of 17 residues. V dropped 4 bases and J dropped 4; count of bases not matched to a gene: 8. Per germline, CDR1 SGDLS and CDR2 YYNGEE. The CDR3 nucleotides read TGTGCCAGCAGCCCTGGACTAGCGGGAGGGCCGGGAGAGACCCAGTACTTC. Protein product: CASSPGLAGGPGETQYF.

This chain joins TRBV5-1 and TRBJ2-7; tentatively, D is TRBD2 (6 bases). Trimming cost V 7 bases and J 5 bases, with 19 bases left between them. CDR3 length: 14 amino acids. Looked up from germline, CDR1 is SGHRS and CDR2 is YFSETQ. CDR3 loop: CASRPPGGFHEQYF. The CDR3 region has the DNA TGCGCCAGCCGGCCCCCCGGGGGATTCCACGAGCAGTACTTC.